Listed below are T cell receptor beta chains from one sample, sequenced in a study of OX40 agonist ivuxolimab in advanced cancers. Sequencing was performed with immunoSEQ multiplex PCR; in TCRdb, only in-frame clones are kept and a portion is missing. In the table there are approximately 12,000 clones, around four fifths of which are singletons. Here the sequenced sample was CD4+ or CD8+ T cells sorted from blood, taken in a trial of the OX40 agonist ivuxolimab. The receptors stem from an adult with an advanced solid tumor such as melanoma, head and neck, liver or kidney cancer. Each CDR3 is given with its conserved first and last residue. Fields, in order: J gene, V gene, CDR3 protein.

j_gene: TRBJ2-1
v_gene: TRBV19
CDR3aa: CASSRLADSYNEQFF

j_gene: TRBJ2-1
v_gene: TRBV9
CDR3aa: CASSAPARREQFF

j_gene: TRBJ2-7
v_gene: TRBV6-5
CDR3aa: CASSPNRIPYEQYF

j_gene: TRBJ2-7
v_gene: TRBV28
CDR3aa: CASSLRGQIYEQYF

j_gene: TRBJ2-1
v_gene: TRBV6-5
CDR3aa: CASSNGFLYNEQFF

j_gene: TRBJ1-2
v_gene: TRBV27
CDR3aa: CASSYWTGESNYGYTF

j_gene: TRBJ1-1
v_gene: TRBV6-6
CDR3aa: CASRVGGLAEAFF

j_gene: TRBJ1-1
v_gene: TRBV19
CDR3aa: CASSILGQEAFF

j_gene: TRBJ2-5
v_gene: TRBV2
CDR3aa: CASNPGTSGLQETQYF

j_gene: TRBJ1-2
v_gene: TRBV6-5
CDR3aa: CASSNWQGAGYGYTF

j_gene: TRBJ1-2
v_gene: TRBV10-2
CDR3aa: CASSEARREGYTF

j_gene: TRBJ2-7
v_gene: TRBV27
CDR3aa: CASSSTGSSYEQYF

j_gene: TRBJ2-7
v_gene: TRBV9
CDR3aa: CASSVVPGSSYEQYF

j_gene: TRBJ2-3
v_gene: TRBV11-2
CDR3aa: CASSSHPAADTQYF

j_gene: TRBJ2-4
v_gene: TRBV4-2
CDR3aa: CASSQDWGLAPKNIQYF

j_gene: TRBJ2-3
v_gene: TRBV18
CDR3aa: CASSLRQGRTDTQYF

j_gene: TRBJ2-7
v_gene: TRBV6-5
CDR3aa: CASSPSLNYRYEQYF

j_gene: TRBJ2-3
v_gene: TRBV28
CDR3aa: CASSIGDRETDTQYF

j_gene: TRBJ2-7
v_gene: TRBV29-1
CDR3aa: CSALDRGREQYF

j_gene: TRBJ2-3
v_gene: TRBV27
CDR3aa: CASSYGTGHTDTQYF

j_gene: TRBJ2-3
v_gene: TRBV9
CDR3aa: CASSAAGGPGDTQYF

j_gene: TRBJ2-3
v_gene: TRBV4-3
CDR3aa: CASSQGVVQGSTDTQYF

j_gene: TRBJ1-1
v_gene: TRBV19
CDR3aa: CASSIDQGVNTEAFF

j_gene: TRBJ2-7
v_gene: TRBV11-3
CDR3aa: CASSSFGQSSYEQYF

j_gene: TRBJ1-2
v_gene: TRBV4-3
CDR3aa: CASSQDRTTNYGYTF

j_gene: TRBJ1-4
v_gene: TRBV13
CDR3aa: CASSFNNKGRDSIATNEKLFF

j_gene: TRBJ1-2
v_gene: TRBV28
CDR3aa: CASSFGDDYTF

j_gene: TRBJ2-2
v_gene: TRBV11-2
CDR3aa: CASSLGGTVVGAGELFF

j_gene: TRBJ2-1
v_gene: TRBV5-4
CDR3aa: CASSTVSYNEQFF

j_gene: TRBJ2-7
v_gene: TRBV30
CDR3aa: CAWSVQSFGSEQYF

j_gene: TRBJ2-7
v_gene: TRBV7-9
CDR3aa: CASRTSGRDEQYF

j_gene: TRBJ1-5
v_gene: TRBV5-8
CDR3aa: CASSSGGSGNQPQHF

j_gene: TRBJ1-2
v_gene: TRBV4-3
CDR3aa: CASSQDDTTGARGYTF

j_gene: TRBJ2-1
v_gene: TRBV7-3
CDR3aa: CASSLSLTGGYNEQFF

j_gene: TRBJ2-7
v_gene: TRBV9
CDR3aa: CASSASGTGYEQYF

j_gene: TRBJ1-2
v_gene: TRBV12-5
CDR3aa: CASGPWTGQGYTF

j_gene: TRBJ2-1
v_gene: TRBV6-6
CDR3aa: CASSPTENEQFF

j_gene: TRBJ1-1
v_gene: TRBV7-9
CDR3aa: CASSLTQGGTEAFF

j_gene: TRBJ2-1
v_gene: TRBV5-6
CDR3aa: CASSARAHEKDEQFF

j_gene: TRBJ2-6
v_gene: TRBV30
CDR3aa: CAWMTASFANVLTF

j_gene: TRBJ1-1
v_gene: TRBV7-3
CDR3aa: CASRIGAGYTEAFF